Presented here are 7 T cell receptor beta chains from one specimen sequenced in a study of T cell changes during pregnancy in multiple sclerosis. TCRdb's table, derived via immunoSEQ multiplex PCR, lists solely in-frame clones and lacks some. The sample yields fewer than 70,000 clones, roughly 92% seen once. Sequenced here: peripheral blood, sampled in the second trimester of pregnancy. These receptors originate from a female donor with multiple sclerosis, enrolled in a pregnancy study.

V gene TRBV5-1 combines with J gene TRBJ2-5; a possible D gene is TRBD1 (6 bases). The J call could be wrong; TRBJ2-7 is a better fit for the DNA end. The length of the CDR3 is 14 residues. The V gene's germline CDR1 is SGHRS and CDR2 YFSETQ. CDR3 protein: CASSYEGVLGEQYF. As DNA, the CDR3 is TGCGCCAGCAGCTACGAGGGGGTATTAGGCGAGCAGTACTTC.

The chain recombines TRBV6-6 with TRBJ2-1, with 7 nucleotides matching TRBD2. The junction had 3 bases not matched to a gene; V was cut back by 2 bases and J by 5 bases. This CDR3 region has 14 residues. Germline CDR1 MNHNY, CDR2 SVGAGI (reference sequence). The CDR3 coding sequence is TGTGCCAGCAGTTACGGGGGAGGGAACAATGAGCAGTTCTTC. Translating gives CASSYGGGNNEQFF.

The table lists this clone with a count of one. This chain links TRBV18 with TRBJ2-7, with 10 bases matching TRBD2. Germline values: CDR1 KGHSH, CDR2 LQKENI. The CDR3 covers 15 residues. V trimming: 4 bases; J trimming: 0 bases; junction bases outside the gene matches: 3. CDR3 loop: CASSRLAGDSYEQYF. In nucleotides, the CDR3 is TGTGCCAGCTCACGACTAGCGGGCGACTCCTACGAGCAGTACTTC.

The J gene is TRBJ1-5, the V gene TRBV5-4; 7 bases are a match to TRBD1. The V gene end was trimmed by 4 bases and the J gene end by 4 bases; junction bases not matched to a gene: 5. Looked up from germline, CDR1 is SGHNT and CDR2 is YYREEE (reference sequence). The CDR3 covers 14 residues. CDR3 amino acids: CASSAGTANQPQHF. DNA for the CDR3: TGTGCCAGCAGCGCTGGGACAGCTAATCAGCCCCAGCATTTT.

The chain has TRBV7-3 and TRBJ2-3, with TRBD2 matching 13 bases. The CDR3 totals 17 residues. The ends lost 5 bases at V and 1 base at J; junction bases unmatched: 6. CDR1 and CDR2 from the germline V gene are SGHTA and FQGTGA. The CDR3 nucleotides read TGTGCCAGCAGCACCGGGACTAGCGGGGCCCGCACAGATACGCAGTATTTT. This translates into CASSTGTSGARTDTQYF.

The V gene is TRBV14, the J gene TRBJ1-2; D might be TRBD1 (6 bases). The CDR3 loop spans 16 amino acids. Germline CDR1 SGHDN, CDR2 FVKESK. The ends were cut back, 0 bases at V and 2 bases at J, with 13 bases in the middle. The CDR3 region is CASSQDLLRGNYGYTF. DNA of the CDR3: TGTGCCAGCAGCCAAGATCTTTTAAGGGGGAACTATGGCTACACCTTC.

This chain uses TRBV30 with TRBJ2-2; TRBD2 might be the D (6 bases). Between the trimmed V and J ends, which lost 4 bases and 3 bases, there was a span of 15 bases. Germline loops: CDR1 GTSNPN, CDR2 SVGIG (reference sequence). This CDR3 has 15 amino acids. The CDR3 coding sequence is TGTGCCTGGAAAGTAGCGGAAGCAGACACCGGGGAGCTGTTTTTT. Translating gives CAWKVAEADTGELFF.